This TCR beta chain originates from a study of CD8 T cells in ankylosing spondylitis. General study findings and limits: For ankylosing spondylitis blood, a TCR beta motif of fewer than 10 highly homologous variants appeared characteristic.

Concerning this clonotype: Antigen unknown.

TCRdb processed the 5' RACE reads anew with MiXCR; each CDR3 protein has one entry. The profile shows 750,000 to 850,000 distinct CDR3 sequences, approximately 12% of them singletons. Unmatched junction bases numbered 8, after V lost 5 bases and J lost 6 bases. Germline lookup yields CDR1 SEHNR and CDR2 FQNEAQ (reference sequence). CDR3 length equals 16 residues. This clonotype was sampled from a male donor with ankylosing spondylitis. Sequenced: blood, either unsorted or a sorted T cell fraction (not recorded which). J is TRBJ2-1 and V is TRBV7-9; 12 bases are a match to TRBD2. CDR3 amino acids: CASSPRTSGMINEQFF. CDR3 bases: TGTGCCAGCAGCCCCCGGACTAGCGGGATGATCAATGAGCAGTTCTTC.